This T cell receptor beta chain was observed in a study of blood T cell repertoires in COVID-19. Trimming shortened V by 3 bases and J by 1 base, and 9 bases separated the two germline ends. Per germline, CDR1 MNHEY and CDR2 SMNVEV (reference sequence). The CDR3 has 14 residues. Only in-frame clones appear in the TCRdb table, and some are missing; sequencing was by immunoSEQ multiplex PCR. This repertoire shows hundreds of thousands of clones, roughly 80% found once; its top ten account for around 9.9%. The chain is built from TRBV27 and TRBJ1-1; weak D call: TRBD1 (5 bases). This TCR came from a woman of 80 years or more with acute or convalescent COVID-19. The sequencing input was peripheral blood. The CDR3 DNA reads as TGTGCCAGCAGTTTCCGCGGACAGAACACTGAAGCTTTCTTT. Its translation: CASSFRGQNTEAFF.